This TCR beta chain originates from a study of shared clonotypes between healthy human individuals. Assay: immunoSEQ multiplex PCR; the TCRdb copy retains only in-frame clones and omits some. The table records roughly 2.1 million clones, just over 90% of them present only once. CD45RO-negative cells were positively selected for CCR7, leaving out terminally differentiated effector memory CD45RA+ cells. In the case of this clone: Its antigen is currently unknown.

CDR1 is SGDLS and CDR2 is YYNGEE in the germline V gene. Trimming removed 7 bases at V and 9 bases at J, with 17 bases between. CDR3 length: 13 amino acids. Whole-study results and caveats: A handful of donors showed sharing of about 4.7% of naive CD4 clonotypes.

The clonotype comes from a young man in good health. Some clones in this sample may be carry-over from other donors' samples. The chain combines TRBV9 with TRBJ2-1; a possible D gene is TRBD2 (5 bases). The sample consisted of naive CD8+ T cells from PBMCs. CDR3 amino acids: CASGLGSSTEQFF. The CDR3 nucleotides read TGTGCCAGCGGCCTGGGGAGTAGCACTGAGCAGTTCTTC.